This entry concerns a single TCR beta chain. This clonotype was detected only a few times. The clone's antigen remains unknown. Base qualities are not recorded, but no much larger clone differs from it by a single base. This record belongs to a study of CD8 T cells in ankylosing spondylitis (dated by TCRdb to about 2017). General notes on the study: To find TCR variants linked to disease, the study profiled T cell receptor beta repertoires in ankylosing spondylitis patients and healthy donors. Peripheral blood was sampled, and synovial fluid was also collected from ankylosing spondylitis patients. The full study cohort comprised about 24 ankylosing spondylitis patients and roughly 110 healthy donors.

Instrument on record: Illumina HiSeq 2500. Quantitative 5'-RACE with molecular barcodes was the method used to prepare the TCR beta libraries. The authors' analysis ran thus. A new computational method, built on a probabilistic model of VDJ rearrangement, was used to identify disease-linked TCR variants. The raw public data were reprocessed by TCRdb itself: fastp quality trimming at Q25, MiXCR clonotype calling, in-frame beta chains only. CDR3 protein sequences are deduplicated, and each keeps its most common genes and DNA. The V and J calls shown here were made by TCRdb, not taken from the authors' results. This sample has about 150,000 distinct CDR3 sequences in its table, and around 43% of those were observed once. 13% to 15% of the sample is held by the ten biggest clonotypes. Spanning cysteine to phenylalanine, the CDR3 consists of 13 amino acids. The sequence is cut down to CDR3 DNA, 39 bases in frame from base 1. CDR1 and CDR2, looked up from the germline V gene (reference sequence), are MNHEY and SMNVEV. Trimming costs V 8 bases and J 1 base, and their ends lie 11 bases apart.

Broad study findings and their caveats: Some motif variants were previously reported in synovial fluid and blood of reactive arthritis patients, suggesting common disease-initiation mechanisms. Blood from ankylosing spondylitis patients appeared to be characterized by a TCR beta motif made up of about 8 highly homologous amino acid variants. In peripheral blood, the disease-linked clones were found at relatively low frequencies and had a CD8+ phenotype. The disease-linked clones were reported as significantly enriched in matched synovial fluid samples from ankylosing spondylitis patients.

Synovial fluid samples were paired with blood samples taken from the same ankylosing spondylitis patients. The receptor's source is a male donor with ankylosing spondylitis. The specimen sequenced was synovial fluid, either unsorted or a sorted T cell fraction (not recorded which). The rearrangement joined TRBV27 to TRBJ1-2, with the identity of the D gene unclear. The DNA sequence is TGTGCCAGCGGCGGGGTAGATAACTATGGCTACACCTTC. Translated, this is CASGGVDNYGYTF.